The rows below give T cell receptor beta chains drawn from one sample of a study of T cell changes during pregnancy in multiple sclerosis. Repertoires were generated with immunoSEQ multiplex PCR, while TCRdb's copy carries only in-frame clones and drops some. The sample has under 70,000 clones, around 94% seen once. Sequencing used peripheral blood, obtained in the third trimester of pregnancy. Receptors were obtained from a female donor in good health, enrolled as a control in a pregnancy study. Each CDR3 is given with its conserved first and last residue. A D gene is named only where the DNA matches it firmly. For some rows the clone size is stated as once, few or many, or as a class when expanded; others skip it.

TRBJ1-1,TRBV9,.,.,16,TGTGCCAGCAGCGCGAGCCGCTTGGGGGGGGACACTGAAGCTTTCTTT,CASSASRLGGDTEAFF
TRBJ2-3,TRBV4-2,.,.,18,TGTGCCAGCAGCCAAGACCTAAGACGGGGGGCGCGGGGAGATACGCAGTATTTT,CASSQDLRRGARGDTQYF
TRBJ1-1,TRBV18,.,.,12,TGTGCCAGCTCACCAGGAGACACTGAAGCTTTCTTT,CASSPGDTEAFF
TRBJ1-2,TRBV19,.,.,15,TGTGCCAGTAGAGACTCGGGACTAACTAACTATGGCTACACCTTC,CASRDSGLTNYGYTF
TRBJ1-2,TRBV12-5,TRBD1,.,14,TGTGCTAGTGGACACCCGGACAGGGTATACGGCTACACCTTC,CASGHPDRVYGYTF
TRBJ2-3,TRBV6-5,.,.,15,TGTGCCAGCTCCCTCTGGAGGGGGGGCCGGGATACGCAGTATTTT,CASSLWRGGRDTQYF
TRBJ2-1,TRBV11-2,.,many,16,TGTGCCAGCGCCTGGGGTAGCGGAAGCTCCTACAATGAGCAGTTCTTC,CASAWGSGSSYNEQFF
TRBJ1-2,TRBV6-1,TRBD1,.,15,TGTGCCAGCACTTCAGGGGGTACGGCTAACTATGGCTACACCTTC,CASTSGGTANYGYTF
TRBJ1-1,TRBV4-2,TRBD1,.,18,TGTGCCAGCAGCCAAGGAGGTTCCACCAGGGGGCTGAACACTGAAGCTTTCTTT,CASSQGGSTRGLNTEAFF
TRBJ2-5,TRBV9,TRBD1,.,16,TGTGCCAGCAGCGGCTATGACAGGGGTTGGGGAGAGACCCAGTACTTC,CASSGYDRGWGETQYF
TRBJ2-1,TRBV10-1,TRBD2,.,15,TGCGCCAGCAGTGTCGGGGGGAGCTCCTACAATGAGCAGTTCTTC,CASSVGGSSYNEQFF
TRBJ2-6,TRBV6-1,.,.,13,TGTGCCAGCAGCAGGGGTGGGGCCAACGTCCTGACTTTC,CASSRGGANVLTF
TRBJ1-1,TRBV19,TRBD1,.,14,TGTGCCACCCGATTGGACAGGCTTCGCCCTGAAGCTTTCTTT,CATRLDRLRPEAFF
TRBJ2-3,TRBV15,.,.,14,TGTGCCACCAGCCAATCAAGACAGGACGGTACGCAGTATTTT,CATSQSRQDGTQYF
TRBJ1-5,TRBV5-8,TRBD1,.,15,TGTGCCAGCAGCTGGGGGACAGGGATCGGTCAGCCCCAGCATTTT,CASSWGTGIGQPQHF
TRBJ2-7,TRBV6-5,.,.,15,TGTGCCAGCAGCCTACTACTGCGCCCGGGCTACGAGCAGTACTTC,CASSLLLRPGYEQYF
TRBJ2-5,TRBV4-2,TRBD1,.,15,TGTGCCAGCAGCGAAACCGGGACAGGGGAAAAGACCCAGTACTTC,CASSETGTGEKTQYF
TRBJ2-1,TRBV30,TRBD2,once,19,TGTGCCTGGAGTGGGGCGAGACTAGCGGGGAAAAGCTCCTACAATGAGCAGTTCTTC,CAWSGARLAGKSSYNEQFF
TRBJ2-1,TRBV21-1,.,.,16,TGTGCCAGCAGCAATGGTAGCGGGGTAGCCTACAATGAGCAGTTCTTC,CASSNGSGVAYNEQFF
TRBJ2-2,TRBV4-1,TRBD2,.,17,TGCGCCAGCAGGCGGGCTAGCGGGAGTTGGGTCACCGGGGAGCTGTTTTTT,CASRRASGSWVTGELFF
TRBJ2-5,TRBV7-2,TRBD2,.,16,TGTGCCAGCAGCTCCAGCCCAGCGGGAGGCCGTGAGACCCAGTACTTC,CASSSSPAGGRETQYF
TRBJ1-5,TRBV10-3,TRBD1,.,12,TGTGCCGTTGGACAGGGCAATCAGCCCCAGCATTTT,CAVGQGNQPQHF
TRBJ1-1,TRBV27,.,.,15,TGTGCCAGCAGTTTTATCTGGGGCCCGAACACTGAAGCTTTCTTT,CASSFIWGPNTEAFF
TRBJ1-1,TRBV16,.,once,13,TGTGCCAGCAGCCGGACCCAGGGGACCGAAGCTTTCTTT,CASSRTQGTEAFF
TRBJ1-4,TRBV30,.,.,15,TGTGCCTGGAGTGTAAGAGGGGGACGGACAGAAAAACTGTTTTTT,CAWSVRGGRTEKLFF
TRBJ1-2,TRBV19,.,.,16,TGTGCCAGTAGTACCCTCACGCAGGCGGGGGATAGGGGCTACACCTTC,CASSTLTQAGDRGYTF
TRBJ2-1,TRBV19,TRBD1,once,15,TGTGCCAGTAGTCAAGCCGGGACAGGGAACAATGAGCAGTTCTTC,CASSQAGTGNNEQFF
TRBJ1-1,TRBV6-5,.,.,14,TGTGCCAGCAGGGGACTTGGAGAGAACACTGAAGCTTTCTTT,CASRGLGENTEAFF
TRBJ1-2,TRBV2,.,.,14,TGTGCCAGCATCTTACAGGGTCCTAACTATGGCTACACCTTC,CASILQGPNYGYTF
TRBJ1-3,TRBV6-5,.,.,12,TGTGCCAGCAGCCAAACAGGAAACACCATATATTTT,CASSQTGNTIYF
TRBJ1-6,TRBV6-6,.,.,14,TGTGCCAGCAGTTCGAGGCAGGGTGTCTCACCCCTCCACTTT,CASSSRQGVSPLHF
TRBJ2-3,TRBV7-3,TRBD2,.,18,TGTGCCAGCAGCTGGGGGGGACTAGCGGGGACAAGCACAGATACGCAGTATTTT,CASSWGGLAGTSTDTQYF
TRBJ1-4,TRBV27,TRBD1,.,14,TGTGCCAGCAGTCCGGACAGGGTCCGGGAAAAACTGTTTTTT,CASSPDRVREKLFF
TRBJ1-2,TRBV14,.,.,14,TGTGCCAGCAGCCAACTAGGGAGCGGATATGGCTACACCTTC,CASSQLGSGYGYTF
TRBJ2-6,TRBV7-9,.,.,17,TGTGCCAGCAGCTCTTATAACAGGGTGGGTGGGGCCAACGTCCTGACTTTC,CASSSYNRVGGANVLTF
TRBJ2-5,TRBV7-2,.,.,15,TGTGCCAGCAGCTTATTCCGCGCCCTCCGGGAGACCCAGTACTTC,CASSLFRALRETQYF
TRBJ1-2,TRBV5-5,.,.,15,TGTGCCAGCAACCCCCGACAGGCGGTAGGGTTGAGCTACACCTTC,CASNPRQAVGLSYTF